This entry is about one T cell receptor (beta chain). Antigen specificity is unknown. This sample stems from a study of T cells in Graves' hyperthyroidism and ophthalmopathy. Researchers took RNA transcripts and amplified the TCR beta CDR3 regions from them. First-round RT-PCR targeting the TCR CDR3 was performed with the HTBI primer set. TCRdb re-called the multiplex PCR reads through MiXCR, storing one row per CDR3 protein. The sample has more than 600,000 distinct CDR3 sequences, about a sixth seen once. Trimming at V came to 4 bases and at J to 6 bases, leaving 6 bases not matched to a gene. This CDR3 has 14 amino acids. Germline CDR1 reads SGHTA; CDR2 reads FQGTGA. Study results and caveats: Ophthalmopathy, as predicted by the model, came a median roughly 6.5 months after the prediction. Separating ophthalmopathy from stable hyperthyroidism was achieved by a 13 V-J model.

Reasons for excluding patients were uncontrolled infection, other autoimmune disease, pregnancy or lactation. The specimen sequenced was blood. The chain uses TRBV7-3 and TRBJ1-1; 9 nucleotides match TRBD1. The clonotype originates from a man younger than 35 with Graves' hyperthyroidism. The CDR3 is CASSSGQGVSEAFF. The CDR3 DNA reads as TGTGCCAGCAGCTCGGGACAGGGCGTCTCTGAAGCTTTCTTT. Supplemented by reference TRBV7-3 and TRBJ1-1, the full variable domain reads GAGVSQTPSNKVTEKGKYVELRCDPISGHTALYWYRQSLGQGPEFLIYFQGTGAADDSGLPNDRFFAVRPEGSVSTLKIQRTERGDSAVYLCASSSGQGVSEAFFGQGTRLTVV.